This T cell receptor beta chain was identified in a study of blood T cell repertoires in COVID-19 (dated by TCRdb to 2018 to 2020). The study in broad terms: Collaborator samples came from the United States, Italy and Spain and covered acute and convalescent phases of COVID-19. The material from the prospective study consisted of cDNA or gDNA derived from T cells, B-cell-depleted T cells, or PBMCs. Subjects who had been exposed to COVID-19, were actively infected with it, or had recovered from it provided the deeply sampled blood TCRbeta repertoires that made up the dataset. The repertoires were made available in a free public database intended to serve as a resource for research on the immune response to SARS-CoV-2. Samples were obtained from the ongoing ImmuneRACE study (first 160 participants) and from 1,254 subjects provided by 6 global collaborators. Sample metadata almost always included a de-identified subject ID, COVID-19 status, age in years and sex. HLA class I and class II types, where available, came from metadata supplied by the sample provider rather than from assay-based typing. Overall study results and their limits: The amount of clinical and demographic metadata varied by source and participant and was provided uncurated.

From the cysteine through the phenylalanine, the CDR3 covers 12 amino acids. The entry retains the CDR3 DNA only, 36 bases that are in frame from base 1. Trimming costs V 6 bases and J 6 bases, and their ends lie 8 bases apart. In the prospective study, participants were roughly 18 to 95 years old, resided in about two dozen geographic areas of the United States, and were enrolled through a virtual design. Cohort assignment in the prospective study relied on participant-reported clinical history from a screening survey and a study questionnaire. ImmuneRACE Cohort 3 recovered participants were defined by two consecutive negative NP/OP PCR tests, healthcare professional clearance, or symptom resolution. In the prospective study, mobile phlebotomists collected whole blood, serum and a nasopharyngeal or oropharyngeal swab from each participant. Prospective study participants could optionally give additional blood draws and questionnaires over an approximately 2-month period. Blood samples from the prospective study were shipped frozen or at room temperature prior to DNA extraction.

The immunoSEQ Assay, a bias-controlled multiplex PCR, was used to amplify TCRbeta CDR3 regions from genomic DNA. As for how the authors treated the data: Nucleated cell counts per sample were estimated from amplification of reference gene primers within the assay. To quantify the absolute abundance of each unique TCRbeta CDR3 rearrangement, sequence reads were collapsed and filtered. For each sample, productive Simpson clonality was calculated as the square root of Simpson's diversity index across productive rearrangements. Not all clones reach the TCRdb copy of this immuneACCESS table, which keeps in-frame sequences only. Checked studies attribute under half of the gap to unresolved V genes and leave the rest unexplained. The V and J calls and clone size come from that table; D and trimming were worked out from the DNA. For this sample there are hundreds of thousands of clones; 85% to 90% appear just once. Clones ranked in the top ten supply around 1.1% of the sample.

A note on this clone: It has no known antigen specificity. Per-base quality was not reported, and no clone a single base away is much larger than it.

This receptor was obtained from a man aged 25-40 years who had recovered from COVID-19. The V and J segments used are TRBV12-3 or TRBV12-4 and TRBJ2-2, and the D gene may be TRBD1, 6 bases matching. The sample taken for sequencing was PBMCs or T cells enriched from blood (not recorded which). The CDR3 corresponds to CASRSGAGELFF. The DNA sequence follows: TGTGCCAGCAGGTCAGGGGCCGGGGAGCTGTTTTTT.